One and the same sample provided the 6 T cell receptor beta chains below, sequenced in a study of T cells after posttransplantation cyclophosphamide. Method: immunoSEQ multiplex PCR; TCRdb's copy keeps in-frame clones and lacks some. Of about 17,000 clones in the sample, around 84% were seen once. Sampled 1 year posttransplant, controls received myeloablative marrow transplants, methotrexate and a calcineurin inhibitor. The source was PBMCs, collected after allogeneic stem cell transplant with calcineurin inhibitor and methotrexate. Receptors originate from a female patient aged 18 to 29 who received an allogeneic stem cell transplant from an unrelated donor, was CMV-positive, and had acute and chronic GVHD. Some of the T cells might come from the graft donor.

The CDR3 bases are TGTGCCAGCACCCCTGGGGGTAGCGGGGTTTCCTACGAGCAGTACTTC. Translating it yields CASTPGGSGVSYEQYF. This chain links TRBV28 with TRBJ2-7, with 8 bases lining up with TRBD2. Germline assignment: CDR1 MDHEN and CDR2 SYDVKM. This CDR3 contains 16 residues. The V gene end was trimmed by 7 bases and the J gene end by 1 base; junction bases not matched to a gene: 12.

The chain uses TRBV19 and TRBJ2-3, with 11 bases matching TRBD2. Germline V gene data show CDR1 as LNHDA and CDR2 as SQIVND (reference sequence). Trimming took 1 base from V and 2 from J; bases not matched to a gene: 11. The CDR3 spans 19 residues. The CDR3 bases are TGTGCCAGTAGTATAGGGGGGACTAGCGGTTTTACTTCCACAGATACGCAGTATTTT. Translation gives CASSIGGTSGFTSTDTQYF.

The CDR3 is CASSLDVGVPYEQYF. CDR3 sequence (DNA): TGTGCCAGCAGCTTAGACGTCGGAGTACCCTACGAGCAGTACTTC. This rearrangement joins TRBV7-2 to TRBJ2-7; D gene ambiguous. CDR3 length equals 15 residues. V lost 1 base and J lost 2, with 12 bases in between. The V gene's germline CDR1 is SGHTA and CDR2 FQGNSA.

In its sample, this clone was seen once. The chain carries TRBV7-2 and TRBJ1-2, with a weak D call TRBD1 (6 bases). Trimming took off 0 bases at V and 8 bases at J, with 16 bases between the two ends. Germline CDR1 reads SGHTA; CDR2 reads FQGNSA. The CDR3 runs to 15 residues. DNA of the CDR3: TGTGCCAGCAGCTTAGCTCCCTTGACAGGTGACGGCTACACCTTC. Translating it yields CASSLAPLTGDGYTF.

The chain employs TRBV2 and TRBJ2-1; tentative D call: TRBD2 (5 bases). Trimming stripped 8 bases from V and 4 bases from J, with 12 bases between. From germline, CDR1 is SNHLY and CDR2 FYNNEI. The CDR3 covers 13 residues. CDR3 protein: CASGRTSYNEQFF. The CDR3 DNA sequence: TGTGCCAGCGGACGGACTTCATACAATGAGCAGTTCTTC.

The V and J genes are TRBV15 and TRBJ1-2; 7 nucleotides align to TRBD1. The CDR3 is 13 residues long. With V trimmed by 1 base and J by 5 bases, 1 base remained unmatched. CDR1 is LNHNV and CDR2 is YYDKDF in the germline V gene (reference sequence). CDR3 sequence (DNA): TGTGCCACCAGCAGAGGACAGGGTTATGGCTACACCTTC. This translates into CATSRGQGYGYTF.